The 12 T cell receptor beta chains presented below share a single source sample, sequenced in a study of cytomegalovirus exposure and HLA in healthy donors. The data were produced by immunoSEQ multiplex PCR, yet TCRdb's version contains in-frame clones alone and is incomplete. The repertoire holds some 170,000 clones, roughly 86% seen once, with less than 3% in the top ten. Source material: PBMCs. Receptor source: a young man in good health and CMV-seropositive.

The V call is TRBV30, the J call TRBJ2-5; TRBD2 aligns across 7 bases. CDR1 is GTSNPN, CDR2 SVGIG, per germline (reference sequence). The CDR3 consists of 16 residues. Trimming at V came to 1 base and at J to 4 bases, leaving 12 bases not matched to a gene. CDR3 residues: CAWSGISAGVLETQYF. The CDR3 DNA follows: TGTGCCTGGAGTGGAATAAGTGCGGGGGTTTTAGAGACCCAGTACTTC.

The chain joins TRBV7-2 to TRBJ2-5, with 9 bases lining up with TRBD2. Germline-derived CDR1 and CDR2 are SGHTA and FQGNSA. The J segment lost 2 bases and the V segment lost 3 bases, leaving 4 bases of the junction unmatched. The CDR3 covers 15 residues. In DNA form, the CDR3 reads TGTGCCAGCAGCTTTGGCGGGGGGGCGCAAGAGACCCAGTACTTC. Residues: CASSFGGGAQETQYF.

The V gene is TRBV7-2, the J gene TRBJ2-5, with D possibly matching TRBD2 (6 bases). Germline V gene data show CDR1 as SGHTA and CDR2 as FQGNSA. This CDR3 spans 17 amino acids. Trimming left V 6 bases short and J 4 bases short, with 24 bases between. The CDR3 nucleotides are TGTGCCAGCAGGAAACATTCGGGGGATACGAGGCGAGAGACCCAGTACTTC. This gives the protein CASRKHSGDTRRETQYF.

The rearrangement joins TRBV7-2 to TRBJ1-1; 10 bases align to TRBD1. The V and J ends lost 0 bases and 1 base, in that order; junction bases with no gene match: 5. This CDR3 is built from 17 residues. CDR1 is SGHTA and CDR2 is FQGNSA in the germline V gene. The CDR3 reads CASSLARDRGQNTEAFF. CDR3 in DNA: TGTGCCAGCAGCTTAGCCCGGGACAGGGGCCAGAACACTGAAGCTTTCTTT.

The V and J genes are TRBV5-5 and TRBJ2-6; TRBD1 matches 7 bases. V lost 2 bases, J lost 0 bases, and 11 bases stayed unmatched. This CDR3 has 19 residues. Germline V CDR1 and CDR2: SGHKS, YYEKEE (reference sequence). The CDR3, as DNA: TGTGCCAGCAGCTTAGGACAGGTGCTCACCTTCTCTGGGGCCAACGTCCTGACTTTC. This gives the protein CASSLGQVLTFSGANVLTF.

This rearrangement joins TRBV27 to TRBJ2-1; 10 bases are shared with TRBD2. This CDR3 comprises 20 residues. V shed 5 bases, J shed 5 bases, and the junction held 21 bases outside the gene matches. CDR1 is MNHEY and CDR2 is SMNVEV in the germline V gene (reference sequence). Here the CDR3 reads CASSPEGFYFTSGIDNEQFF. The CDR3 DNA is TGTGCCAGCAGTCCCGAGGGGTTCTATTTCACTAGCGGGATAGACAATGAGCAGTTCTTC.

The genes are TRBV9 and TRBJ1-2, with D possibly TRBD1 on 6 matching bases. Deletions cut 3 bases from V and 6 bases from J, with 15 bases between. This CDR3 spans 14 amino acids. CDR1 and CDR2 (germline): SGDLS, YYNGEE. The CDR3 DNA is TGTGCCAGCAGCGCTGTAACACAGGGAGATGGCTACACCTTC. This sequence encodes CASSAVTQGDGYTF.

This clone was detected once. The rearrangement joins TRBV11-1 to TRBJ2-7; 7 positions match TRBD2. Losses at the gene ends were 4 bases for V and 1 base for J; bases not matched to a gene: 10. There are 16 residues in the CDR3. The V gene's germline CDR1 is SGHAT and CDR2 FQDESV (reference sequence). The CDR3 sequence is CASSSRGGLGSYEQYF. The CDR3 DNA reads TGTGCCAGCAGCTCCCGCGGGGGTCTTGGATCCTACGAGCAGTACTTC.

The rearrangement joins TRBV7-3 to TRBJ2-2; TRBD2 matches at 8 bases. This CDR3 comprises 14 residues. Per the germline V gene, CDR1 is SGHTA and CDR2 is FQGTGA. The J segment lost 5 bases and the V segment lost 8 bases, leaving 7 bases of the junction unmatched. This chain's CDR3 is CASSRTSLTGELFF. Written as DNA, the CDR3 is TGTGCCAGCTCCCGGACTAGCCTTACCGGGGAGCTGTTTTTT. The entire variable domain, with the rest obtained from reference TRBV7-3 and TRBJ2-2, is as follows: GAGVSQTPSNKVTEKGKYVELRCDPISGHTALYWYRQSLGQGPEFLIYFQGTGAADDSGLPNDRFFAVRPEGSVSTLKIQRTERGDSAVYLCASSRTSLTGELFFGEGSRLTVL.

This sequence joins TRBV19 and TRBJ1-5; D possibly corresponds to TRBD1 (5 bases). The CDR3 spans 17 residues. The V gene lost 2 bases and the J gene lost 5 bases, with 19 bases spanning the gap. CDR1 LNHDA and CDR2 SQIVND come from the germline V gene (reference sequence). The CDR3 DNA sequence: TGTGCCAGTAGTATACTTCCGACTTGGGGCAGCTATCAGCCCCAGCATTTT. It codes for CASSILPTWGSYQPQHF.

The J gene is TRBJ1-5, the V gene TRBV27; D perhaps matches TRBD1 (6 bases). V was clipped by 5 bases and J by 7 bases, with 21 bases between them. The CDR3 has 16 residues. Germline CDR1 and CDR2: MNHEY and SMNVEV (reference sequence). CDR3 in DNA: TGTGCCAGCAGTCCGGATCCTACAGGGTTTGGGCAGCCCCAGCATTTT. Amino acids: CASSPDPTGFGQPQHF.

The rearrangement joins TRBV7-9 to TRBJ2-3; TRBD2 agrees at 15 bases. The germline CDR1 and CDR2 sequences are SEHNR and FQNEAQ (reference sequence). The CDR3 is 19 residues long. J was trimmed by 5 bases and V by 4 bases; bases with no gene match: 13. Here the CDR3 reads CASSWTGTSGGPRGDTQYF. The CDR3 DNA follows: TGTGCCAGCAGCTGGACCGGGACTAGCGGGGGGCCCCGGGGAGATACGCAGTATTTT.